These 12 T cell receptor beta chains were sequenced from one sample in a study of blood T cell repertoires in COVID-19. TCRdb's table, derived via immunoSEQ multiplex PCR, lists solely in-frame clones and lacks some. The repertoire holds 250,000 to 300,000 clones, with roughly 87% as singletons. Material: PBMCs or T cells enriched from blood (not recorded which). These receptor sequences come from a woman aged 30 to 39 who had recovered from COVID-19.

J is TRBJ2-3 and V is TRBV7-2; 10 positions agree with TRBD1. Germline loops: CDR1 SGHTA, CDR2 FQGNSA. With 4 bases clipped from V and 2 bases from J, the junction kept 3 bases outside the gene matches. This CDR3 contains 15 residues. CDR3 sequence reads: CASSWGQGFTDTQYF. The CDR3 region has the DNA TGTGCCAGCAGCTGGGGACAGGGGTTCACAGATACGCAGTATTTT.

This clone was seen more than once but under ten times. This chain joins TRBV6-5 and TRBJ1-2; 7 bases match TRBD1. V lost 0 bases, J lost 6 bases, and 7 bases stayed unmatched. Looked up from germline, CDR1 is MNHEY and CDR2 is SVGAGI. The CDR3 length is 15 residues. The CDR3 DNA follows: TGTGCCAGCAGTTACTCGGGCCGGCAGGGGGATGGCTACACCTTC. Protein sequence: CASSYSGRQGDGYTF.

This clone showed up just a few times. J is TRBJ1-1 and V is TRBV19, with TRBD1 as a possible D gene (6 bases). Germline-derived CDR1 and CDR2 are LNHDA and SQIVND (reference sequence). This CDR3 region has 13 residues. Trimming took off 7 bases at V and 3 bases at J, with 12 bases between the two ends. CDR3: CASTGQLHTEAFF. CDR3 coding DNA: TGTGCCAGTACCGGACAGCTCCACACTGAAGCTTTCTTT.

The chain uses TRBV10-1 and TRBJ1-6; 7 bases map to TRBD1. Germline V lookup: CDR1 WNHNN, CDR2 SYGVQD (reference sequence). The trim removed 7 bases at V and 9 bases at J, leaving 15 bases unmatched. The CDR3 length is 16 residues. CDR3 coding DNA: TGCGCCAGCATGACTTCGGGGGACAGCAATTCTTCACCCCTCCACTTT. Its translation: CASMTSGDSNSSPLHF.

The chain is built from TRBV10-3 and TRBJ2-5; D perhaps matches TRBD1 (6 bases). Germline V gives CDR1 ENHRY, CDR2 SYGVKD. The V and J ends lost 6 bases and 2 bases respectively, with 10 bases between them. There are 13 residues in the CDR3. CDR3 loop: CAIRRTVQETQYF. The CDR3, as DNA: TGTGCCATCAGACGGACAGTTCAAGAGACCCAGTACTTC.

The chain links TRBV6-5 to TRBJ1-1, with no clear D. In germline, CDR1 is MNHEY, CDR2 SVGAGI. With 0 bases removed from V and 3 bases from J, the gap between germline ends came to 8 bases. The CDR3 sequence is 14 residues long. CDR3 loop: CASSYSRGDTEAFF. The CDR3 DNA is TGTGCCAGCAGTTACTCACGGGGTGACACTGAAGCTTTCTTT.

The CDR3 nucleotides read TGCGCCAGCACCGGGGAAAGCTCCTACAATGAGCAGTTCTTC. It translates to CASTGESSYNEQFF. V gene TRBV5-1 combines with J gene TRBJ2-1; possibly TRBD2 for D (5 bases). CDR1 is SGHRS and CDR2 is YFSETQ in the germline V gene. The CDR3 contains 14 residues. Trimming removed 6 bases at V and 0 bases at J, with 10 bases between.

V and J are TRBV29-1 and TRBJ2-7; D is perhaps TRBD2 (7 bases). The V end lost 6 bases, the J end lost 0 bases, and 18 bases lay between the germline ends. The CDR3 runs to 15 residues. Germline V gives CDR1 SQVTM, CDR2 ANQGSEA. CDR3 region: CSVVPRGAPSYEQYF. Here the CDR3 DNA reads TGCAGCGTCGTACCTCGGGGGGCCCCCTCCTACGAGCAGTACTTC.

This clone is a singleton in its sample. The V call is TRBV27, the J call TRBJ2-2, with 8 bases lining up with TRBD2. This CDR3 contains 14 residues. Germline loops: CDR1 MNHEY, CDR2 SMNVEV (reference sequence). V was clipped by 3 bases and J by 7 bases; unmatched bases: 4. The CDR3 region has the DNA TGTGCCAGCAGTTTTTCGGGAGGGCTCGGGGAGCTGTTTTTT. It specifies CASSFSGGLGELFF.

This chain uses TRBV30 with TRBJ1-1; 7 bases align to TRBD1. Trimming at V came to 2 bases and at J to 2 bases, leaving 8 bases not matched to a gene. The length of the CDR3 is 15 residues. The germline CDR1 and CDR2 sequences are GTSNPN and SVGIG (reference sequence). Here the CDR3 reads CAWSIGGDSNTEAFF. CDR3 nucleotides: TGTGCCTGGAGTATAGGAGGGGACAGCAACACTGAAGCTTTCTTT.

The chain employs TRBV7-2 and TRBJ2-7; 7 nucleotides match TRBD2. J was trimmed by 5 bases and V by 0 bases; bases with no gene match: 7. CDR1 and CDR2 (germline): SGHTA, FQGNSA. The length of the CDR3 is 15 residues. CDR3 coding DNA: TGTGCCAGCAGCTTAGCAGGGACTACCACTAACGAGCAGTACTTC. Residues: CASSLAGTTTNEQYF.

The CDR3: CASRPPGSFYNEQFF. The CDR3 DNA reads TGTGCCAGCAGACCTCCAGGATCTTTCTACAATGAGCAGTTCTTC. V gene TRBV6-5 combines with J gene TRBJ2-1, with D unresolved. CDR1 is MNHEY, CDR2 SVGAGI, per germline. The ends were cut back, 6 bases at V and 3 bases at J, with 15 bases in the middle. The CDR3 is 15 residues long.